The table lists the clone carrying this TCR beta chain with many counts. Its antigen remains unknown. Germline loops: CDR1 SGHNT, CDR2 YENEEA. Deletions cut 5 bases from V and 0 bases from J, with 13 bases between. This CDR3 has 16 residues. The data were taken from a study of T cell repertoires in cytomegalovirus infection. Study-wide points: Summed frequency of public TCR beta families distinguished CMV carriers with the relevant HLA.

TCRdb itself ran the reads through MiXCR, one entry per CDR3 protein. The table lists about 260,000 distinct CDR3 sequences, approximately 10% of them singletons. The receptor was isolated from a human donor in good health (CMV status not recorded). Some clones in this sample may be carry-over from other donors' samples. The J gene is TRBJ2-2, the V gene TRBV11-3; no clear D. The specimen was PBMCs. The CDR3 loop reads CASSLMTLTNTGELFF. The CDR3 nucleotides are TGTGCCAGCAGCCTCATGACCCTCACGAACACCGGGGAGCTGTTTTTT.